This T cell receptor (beta chain) was recorded in a study of radiotherapy plus CTLA-4 blockade in lung cancer. In the study overall: An objective response was seen in about 17% of patients, and disease control in around 33%.

In chemo-refractory metastatic non-small-cell lung cancer, patients got ipilimumab CTLA-4 blockade together with focal radiation. General observations from the study: After treatment with radiotherapy plus ipilimumab, TCR clones that came from the tumor expanded in blood. Dynamics of early blood T cell clones, together with interferon-beta, were reportedly the best predictors of response.

Libraries were prepared by immunoSEQ multiplex PCR; TCRdb keeps only in-frame clonotypes and omits some of them. Of 32,000 or so clones in the sample, about four fifths were seen once. The ends were cut back, 2 bases at V and 1 base at J, with 8 bases in the middle. CDR3 length: 14 residues. Germline assignment: CDR1 SGHVT and CDR2 SQSDAQ. A remark on this clone: Antigen specificity is unknown.

The sequence was obtained from a human donor with non-small cell lung cancer that progressed on radiotherapy plus ipilimumab. V and J are TRBV7-4 and TRBJ1-1; maybe TRBD1 (5 bases). Sequencing was performed on peripheral blood, taken from a patient treated with radiotherapy plus ipilimumab. In DNA form, the CDR3 reads TGTGCCAGCAGCTTAAGAAGGGGGAACACTGAAGCTTTCTTT. Protein product: CASSLRRGNTEAFF.